This T cell receptor beta chain was obtained from a study of metastatic and nonmetastatic thyroid tumors. No patient received treatment before thyroid surgery. Study findings and constraints: Malignant thyroid tumors reportedly had TCR beta diversity that was significantly higher than in benign nodules, in blood and tumor.

Per the germline V gene, CDR1 is DFQATT and CDR2 is SNEGSKA (reference sequence). The V gene end was trimmed by 7 bases and the J gene end by 2 bases; junction bases not matched to a gene: 9. CDR3 length: 14 residues. MiXCR re-clonotyped the PCR reads for TCRdb. The table includes fewer than 50,000 clones, approximately 15% detected once. This clone has a count of ten or more. The antigen is undetermined. The origin of this receptor is a female donor with papillary thyroid cancer or a benign thyroid nodule (not recorded which). Some clones in this sample may be carry-over from other donors' samples. The sample consisted of blood. This sequence joins TRBV20-1 and TRBJ2-7; 9 bases match TRBD2. The DNA for the CDR3 is TGCAGTGTTCAAATAGGCGGGAGGGCCTACGAGCAGTACTTC. Encoded protein: CSVQIGGRAYEQYF.